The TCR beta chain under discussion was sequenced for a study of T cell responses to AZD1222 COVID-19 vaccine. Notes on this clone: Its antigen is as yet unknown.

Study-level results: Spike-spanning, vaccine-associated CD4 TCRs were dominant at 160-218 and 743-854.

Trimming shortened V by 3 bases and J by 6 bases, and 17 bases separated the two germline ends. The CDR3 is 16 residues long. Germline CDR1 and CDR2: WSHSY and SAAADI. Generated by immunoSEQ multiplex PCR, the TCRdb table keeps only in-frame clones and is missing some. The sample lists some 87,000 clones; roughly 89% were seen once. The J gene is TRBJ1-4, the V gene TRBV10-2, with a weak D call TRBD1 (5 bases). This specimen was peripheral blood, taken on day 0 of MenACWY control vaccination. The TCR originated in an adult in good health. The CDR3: CASSDPNGGGDEKLFF. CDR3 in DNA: TGCGCCAGCAGTGACCCCAATGGGGGAGGAGATGAAAAACTGTTTTTT.